At least ten counts were recorded for the clone carrying this T cell receptor beta chain. Amplification yielded TCR beta CDR3 regions, with RNA transcripts as the source. Carried out on the TCR CDR3, a first-round RT-PCR used the HTBI primer set. TCRdb fed the multiplex PCR reads into MiXCR, producing one record per CDR3 protein. In the table there are roughly 650,000 distinct CDR3 sequences, approximately 16% of which are singletons. The sample is drawn from a study of T cells in Graves' hyperthyroidism and ophthalmopathy. CDR3 length: 13 residues. V was cut by 2 bases and J by 10 bases, with 15 bases left in between. Germline CDR1 and CDR2: GTSNPN and SVGIG (reference sequence).

Specimen: blood. The TCR sequence derives from a woman aged 40 to 49 with Graves' ophthalmopathy. V and J are TRBV30 and TRBJ2-1; D gene uncertain. The CDR3 DNA sequence: TGTGCCTGGAGTCACCTCGGCCCTATGGAGCAGTTCTTC. It translates to CAWSHLGPMEQFF.